These 2 T cell receptor beta chains came from one sample sequenced in a study of blood T cell repertoires in COVID-19. Generated by immunoSEQ multiplex PCR, the TCRdb table keeps only in-frame clones and is missing some. The sample lists approximately 150,000 clones; roughly 90% were seen once. Sequenced input: peripheral blood. These receptor sequences come from a man in his 70s with active COVID-19.

This chain uses TRBV5-1 with TRBJ2-7; the D is unclear. The CDR3 has 12 residues. Per germline, CDR1 SGHRS and CDR2 YFSETQ. V lost 2 bases to trimming and J lost 6 bases, with 9 bases between them. The CDR3 sequence: CASSLTLAEQYF. The CDR3 DNA reads as TGCGCCAGCAGCTTAACATTGGCCGAGCAGTACTTC.

This rearrangement joins TRBV9 to TRBJ2-7; TRBD2 aligns across 9 bases. V was clipped by 1 base and J by 2 bases; unmatched bases: 7. CDR1 is SGDLS and CDR2 is YYNGEE in the germline V gene. The CDR3 length is 16 residues. The CDR3 nucleotides read TGTGCCAGCAGCGTATCCCTACTAGCGGGTACCTACGAGCAGTACTTC. This codes for CASSVSLLAGTYEQYF.